This T cell receptor (beta chain) emerged from a study of PD-L1 blockade in urothelial cancer. Study-wide background: Atezolizumab 1,200 mg was given intravenously every 3 weeks, starting 2014.

The V end was cut by 2 bases, the J end by 6 bases, with 17 bases between. This CDR3 has 14 residues. The V gene's germline CDR1 is GTSNPN and CDR2 SVGIG (reference sequence). The data were produced by immunoSEQ multiplex PCR, yet TCRdb's version contains in-frame clones alone and is incomplete. The data contain 85,000 to 130,000 clones, 91% of them singletons. The specimen was PBMCs, collected around atezolizumab (anti-PD-L1) treatment. The source of this sequence is an elderly woman with urothelial cancer. This chain links TRBV30 with TRBJ2-7; TRBD1 is a possible D gene (6 bases). DNA of the CDR3: TGTGCCTGGAGTAGGAACAGGGTGGGGAGCGAGCAGTACTTC. It encodes CAWSRNRVGSEQYF.